These 29 T cell receptor beta chains share one sample of origin, sequenced in a study of cytomegalovirus exposure and HLA in healthy donors. Researchers ran the PCR with 60 Vbeta and 13 Jbeta primers. Sequenced by immunoSEQ multiplex PCR; TCRdb stores in-frame clones only, minus some. The sample totals about 200,000 clones; its top ten clones hold roughly 0.98%. The sequencing sample was made of PBMCs. The receptors originated from a woman aged 30 to 39 in good health and CMV-seropositive.

J is TRBJ2-5 and V is TRBV5-1; D might be TRBD1 (7 bases). The CDR3 is 14 residues long. V was clipped by 4 bases and J by 5 bases, with 15 bases between them. Per the germline V gene, CDR1 is SGHRS and CDR2 is YFSETQ. Here the CDR3 reads CASSAGQSGETQYF. Written as DNA, the CDR3 is TGCGCCAGCAGCGCGGGACAGTCCGGGGAGACCCAGTACTTC.

This chain joins TRBV4-2 and TRBJ1-1, with 7 bases matching TRBD1. Germline V gene sequence: CDR1 LGHNA, CDR2 YNFKEQ. Trimming cost V 2 bases and J 4 bases; bases outside gene matches: 7. The CDR3 is made up of 15 amino acids. CDR3 in amino acids: CASSQIQGSGTEAFF. DNA of the CDR3: TGTGCCAGCAGCCAAATACAGGGGAGCGGCACTGAAGCTTTCTTT.

The chain links TRBV7-9 to TRBJ2-1; the match to TRBD1 covers 8 bases. The CDR3 consists of 17 residues. Germline values: CDR1 SEHNR, CDR2 FQNEAQ (reference sequence). J gave up 8 bases and V 3 bases, and 15 bases lay outside the gene matches. The CDR3 bases are TGTGCCAGCAGCTTTTGGACAGGGCGAGCACTCAGCGATGAGCAGTTCTTC. It is translated as CASSFWTGRALSDEQFF.

The V and J genes are TRBV6-6 and TRBJ2-7; TRBD1 agrees at 8 bases. In germline, CDR1 is MNHNY, CDR2 SVGAGI (reference sequence). V lost 5 bases and J lost 2; bases outside the gene matches: 2. The CDR3 contains 13 residues. The CDR3 sequence is CASSADRAYEQYF. The CDR3 DNA follows: TGTGCCAGCAGTGCGGACAGGGCCTACGAGCAGTACTTC.

The chain couples TRBV2 to TRBJ2-5; D unclear. V was cut by 0 bases and J by 5 bases, with 13 bases left in between. The CDR3 loop spans 15 amino acids. Germline CDR1 SNHLY, CDR2 FYNNEI. The CDR3 bases are TGTGCCAGCAGTGAAGCGCTTCCGGAGTGGGAGACCCAGTACTTC. Its protein product is CASSEALPEWETQYF. Variable domain in full (rest from reference TRBV2 and TRBJ2-5): EPEVTQTPSHQVTQMGQEVILRCVPISNHLYFYWYRQILGQKVEFLVSFYNNEISEKSEIFDDQFSVERPDGSNFTLKIRSTKLEDSAMYFCASSEALPEWETQYFGPGTRLLVL.

The gene calls are TRBV6-5 and TRBJ1-1; D is ambiguous. This CDR3 comprises 13 residues. The germline V and J ends were trimmed by 6 bases and 4 bases, with 12 bases remaining between them. Germline V gene data show CDR1 as MNHEY and CDR2 as SVGAGI. In nucleotides, the CDR3 is TGTGCCAGCAGCTCCGGGTCGTCCACTGAAGCTTTCTTT. It specifies CASSSGSSTEAFF.

The chain carries TRBV6-5 and TRBJ2-4; the match to TRBD1 covers 9 bases. Germline trimming cut 6 bases from V and 5 bases from J; bases unmatched to any gene: 2. The germline CDR1 and CDR2 sequences are MNHEY and SVGAGI. The CDR3 extends over 13 amino acids. The CDR3 loop reads CASRWDRENIQYF. The CDR3 region has the DNA TGTGCCAGCAGGTGGGACAGGGAAAACATTCAGTACTTC.

The chain carries TRBV6-6 and TRBJ2-7; 10 nucleotides line up with TRBD1. Germline V gives CDR1 MNHNY, CDR2 SVGAGI (reference sequence). The CDR3 spans 15 residues. The J segment lost 4 bases and the V segment lost 2 bases, leaving 5 bases of the junction unmatched. The CDR3 here is CASSYTGTGVYEQYF. The CDR3 DNA reads TGTGCCAGCAGTTACACCGGGACAGGGGTGTACGAGCAGTACTTC.

The chain carries TRBV4-3 and TRBJ2-1, with TRBD2 matching 8 bases. The CDR3 runs 21 residues. In germline, CDR1 is LGHNA, CDR2 YSLEER. V trimming: 0 bases; J trimming: 7 bases; junction bases outside the gene matches: 23. CDR3 in amino acids: CASSQEAVSREGLGGWNEQFF. Written as DNA, the CDR3 is TGCGCCAGCAGCCAAGAAGCGGTTTCCCGGGAGGGCCTCGGTGGGTGGAATGAGCAGTTCTTC.

The genes are TRBV7-2 and TRBJ2-3, with 11 bases that match TRBD1. Germline V gene sequence: CDR1 SGHTA, CDR2 FQGNSA. CDR3 length: 17 amino acids. The junction had 14 bases not matched to a gene; V was cut back by 5 bases and J by 7 bases. CDR3 nucleotide sequence: TGTGCCAGCAGCCCAGGGACAGGGGGTATAACCGGGAATACGCAGTATTTT. This gives the protein CASSPGTGGITGNTQYF. The full variable domain, completed using reference TRBV7-2 and TRBJ2-3, is GAGVSQSPSNKVTEKGKDVELRCDPISGHTALYWYRQSLGQGLEFLIYFQGNSAPDKSGLPSDRFSAERTGGSVSTLTIQRTQQEDSAVYLCASSPGTGGITGNTQYFGPGTRLTVL.

The rearrangement uses TRBV14 and TRBJ1-6; D remains ambiguous. The CDR3 contains 14 residues. Germline values: CDR1 SGHDN, CDR2 FVKESK. The V and J ends lost 0 bases and 7 bases respectively, with 7 bases between them. For the CDR3, the DNA is TGTGCCAGCAGCCAAGACGGTCACAATTCACCCCTCCACTTT. This encodes CASSQDGHNSPLHF. The variable domain in full, completed from reference TRBV14 and TRBJ1-6, reads EAGVTQFPSHSVIEKGQTVTLRCDPISGHDNLYWYRRVMGKEIKFLLHFVKESKQDESGMPNNRFLAERTGGTYSTLKVQPAELEDSGVYFCASSQDGHNSPLHFGNGTRLTVT.

This sequence joins TRBV19 and TRBJ2-5, with 11 bases matching TRBD1. Germline CDR1 LNHDA, CDR2 SQIVND (reference sequence). The CDR3 runs to 16 residues. With V trimmed by 4 bases and J by 4 bases, 8 bases remained unmatched. CDR3 region: CASSNPRTGGGETQYF. Written as DNA, the CDR3 is TGTGCCAGTAGTAACCCTCGGACAGGGGGCGGAGAGACCCAGTACTTC.

The rearrangement links TRBV5-8 to TRBJ2-3; maybe TRBD1 (6 bases). Deletions cut 4 bases from V and 0 bases from J, with 12 bases between. The CDR3 covers 15 residues. Germline V gives CDR1 SGHTS, CDR2 YDEGEE. CDR3 DNA: TGTGCCAGCAGCCCGACAGGACTCAGCACAGATACGCAGTATTTT. Translated: CASSPTGLSTDTQYF.

This chain connects TRBV7-2 to TRBJ2-3; 7 bases line up with TRBD2. The CDR3 length is 16 residues. From germline, CDR1 is SGHTA and CDR2 FQGNSA. Trimming removed 1 base from V and 2 bases from J; junction bases left unmatched: 6. The DNA of the CDR3 is TGTGCCAGCAGCTTAGGCTTTGCGGGAGCCACAGATACGCAGTATTTT. Translating gives CASSLGFAGATDTQYF.

This rearrangement joins TRBV5-6 to TRBJ2-7; D is ambiguous. The CDR3 runs 13 residues. Germline V gene sequence: CDR1 SGHDT, CDR2 YYEEEE. The V gene lost 2 bases and the J gene lost 2 bases, with 8 bases spanning the gap. This CDR3 is CASSFLETYEQYF. DNA for the CDR3: TGTGCCAGCAGCTTCTTAGAGACCTACGAGCAGTACTTC.

The rearrangement links TRBV27 to TRBJ2-1, with TRBD2 identical over 9 bases. CDR1 is MNHEY, CDR2 SMNVEV, per germline (reference sequence). Losses at the gene ends were 7 bases for V and 0 bases for J; bases not matched to a gene: 1. The CDR3 contains 14 residues. The CDR3, as DNA: TGTGCCAGCAAGCGGGGGGTCTCCTACAATGAGCAGTTCTTC. This sequence encodes CASKRGVSYNEQFF.

The V gene is TRBV27, the J gene TRBJ2-1; TRBD2 aligns across 10 bases. Germline trimming cut 3 bases from V and 2 bases from J; bases unmatched to any gene: 10. Germline loops: CDR1 MNHEY, CDR2 SMNVEV (reference sequence). This CDR3 region has 18 residues. The CDR3, as DNA: TGTGCCAGCAGTTTCCCGAGCGGGAGGGCCGCAACCTACAATGAGCAGTTCTTC. Translating it yields CASSFPSGRAATYNEQFF.

The chain couples TRBV2 to TRBJ2-7; 7 bases match TRBD2. Unmatched junction bases numbered 14, after V lost 6 bases and J lost 6 bases. This CDR3 has 15 amino acids. The V gene's germline CDR1 is SNHLY and CDR2 FYNNEI. The CDR3 bases are TGTGCCAGCAGCGCCCTGGCGGGCGGGAGAGGCGAGCAGTACTTC. It translates to CASSALAGGRGEQYF.

The chain combines TRBV7-9 with TRBJ1-6, with D perhaps matching TRBD1 (5 bases). The CDR3 is 14 amino acids. Between the trimmed V and J ends, which lost 4 bases and 4 bases, there was a span of 8 bases. Germline V gives CDR1 SEHNR, CDR2 FQNEAQ (reference sequence). The CDR3: CASSSTGYNSPLHF. The CDR3 DNA is TGTGCCAGCAGCTCTACAGGATATAATTCACCCCTCCACTTT.

The J gene is TRBJ2-3, the V gene TRBV7-2; D is undetermined. Trimming pared 5 bases from V and 6 bases from J, leaving 12 bases between. Germline V gene lookup returns CDR1 SGHTA and CDR2 FQGNSA. This CDR3 region has 13 residues. CDR3 region: CASSLPVADTQYF. DNA of the CDR3: TGTGCCAGCAGCCTGCCGGTTGCCGATACGCAGTATTTT.

V is TRBV6-5 and J is TRBJ1-1; weak D call: TRBD1 (6 bases). V was clipped by 5 bases and J by 8 bases, with 15 bases between them. The length of the CDR3 is 13 residues. Germline V CDR1 and CDR2: MNHEY, SVGAGI. This CDR3 is CASSPGAGAEAFF. The CDR3 DNA sequence: TGTGCCAGCAGTCCAGGAGCGGGGGCCGAAGCTTTCTTT.

This rearrangement joins TRBV7-6 to TRBJ2-7; D is perhaps TRBD2 (6 bases). This CDR3 has 14 residues. Trimming removed 0 bases from V and 3 bases from J, with 9 bases in between. Germline CDR1 and CDR2: SGHVS and FNYEAQ. CDR3 amino acids: CASSLARDGYEQYF. The CDR3 nucleotides read TGTGCCAGCAGCTTAGCGCGGGACGGCTACGAGCAGTACTTC.

This chain uses TRBV5-6 with TRBJ2-7; the match to TRBD1 covers 9 bases. There are 15 residues in the CDR3. Germline CDR1 SGHDT, CDR2 YYEEEE. The V and J ends lost 2 bases and 5 bases, in that order; junction bases with no gene match: 8. The chain's CDR3 is CASSFSPGQGHEQYF. Here the CDR3 DNA reads TGTGCCAGCAGCTTCAGTCCGGGACAGGGTCACGAGCAGTACTTC.

The chain links TRBV6-6 to TRBJ1-1; TRBD1 matches 7 bases. The CDR3 totals 15 residues. V was pared by 0 bases and J by 1 base, with 2 bases of the junction left unmatched. Per the germline V gene, CDR1 is MNHNY and CDR2 is SVGAGI (reference sequence). The DNA for the CDR3 is TGTGCCAGCAGTTACTCGGGGACAGCGAACACTGAAGCTTTCTTT. Its translation is CASSYSGTANTEAFF.

The chain joins TRBV7-2 to TRBJ2-3; D is ambiguous. V was trimmed by 4 bases and J by 0 bases, leaving 11 bases between them. CDR1 is SGHTA and CDR2 is FQGNSA in the germline V gene. There are 15 residues in the CDR3. DNA of the CDR3: TGTGCCAGCAGCTCCTCTTCCAGGAGCACAGATACGCAGTATTTT. It is translated as CASSSSSRSTDTQYF.

This chain joins TRBV5-1 and TRBJ2-5, with TRBD2 as a possible D gene (6 bases). The CDR3 loop spans 16 amino acids. Per the germline V gene, CDR1 is SGHRS and CDR2 is YFSETQ. The V end was cut by 0 bases, the J end by 5 bases, with 17 bases between. The CDR3 spells CASSLDPGVISETQYF. CDR3 DNA: TGCGCCAGCAGCTTGGATCCGGGAGTTATTTCCGAGACCCAGTACTTC.

The chain is built from TRBV25-1 and TRBJ2-2; possible D gene TRBD2, 6 bases. V dropped 3 bases and J dropped 1 base, with 9 bases sitting between them. The CDR3 has 15 residues. Germline V gene data show CDR1 as MGHDK and CDR2 as SYGVNS. The CDR3: CASSDAGQNTGELFF. The CDR3 DNA follows: TGTGCCAGCAGTGATGCGGGGCAGAACACCGGGGAGCTGTTTTTT.

V usage is TRBV10-3 and J usage is TRBJ2-1; 7 bases align to TRBD2. The CDR3 runs to 15 residues. J was trimmed by 7 bases and V by 3 bases; bases with no gene match: 9. Germline values: CDR1 ENHRY, CDR2 SYGVKD. The CDR3, as DNA: TGTGCCATCAGTGAAATTGTGCGGGAGAAAAATGAGCAGTTCTTC. Translated, it gives CAISEIVREKNEQFF.

V is TRBV10-1 and J is TRBJ2-7, with 10 nucleotides matching TRBD2. V shed 5 bases, J shed 0 bases, and the junction held 16 bases outside the gene matches. Germline CDR1 WNHNN, CDR2 SYGVQD (reference sequence). CDR3 length: 19 residues. The CDR3 is CASSSRSRLAGEISYEQYF. DNA of the CDR3: TGCGCCAGCAGTTCCCGTTCTCGGCTAGCGGGAGAGATCTCCTACGAGCAGTACTTC.